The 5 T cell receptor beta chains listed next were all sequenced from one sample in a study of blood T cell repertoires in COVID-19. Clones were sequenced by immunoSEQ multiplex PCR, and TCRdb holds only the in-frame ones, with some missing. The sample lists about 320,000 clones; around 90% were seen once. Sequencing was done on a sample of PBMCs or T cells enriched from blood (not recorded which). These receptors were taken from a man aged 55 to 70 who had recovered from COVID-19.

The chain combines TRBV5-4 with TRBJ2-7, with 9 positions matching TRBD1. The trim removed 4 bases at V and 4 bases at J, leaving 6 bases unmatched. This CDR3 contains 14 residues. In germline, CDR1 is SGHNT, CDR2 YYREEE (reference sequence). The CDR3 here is CASSPPDRGYEQYF. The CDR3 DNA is TGTGCCAGCAGCCCCCCGGACAGGGGATACGAGCAGTACTTC.

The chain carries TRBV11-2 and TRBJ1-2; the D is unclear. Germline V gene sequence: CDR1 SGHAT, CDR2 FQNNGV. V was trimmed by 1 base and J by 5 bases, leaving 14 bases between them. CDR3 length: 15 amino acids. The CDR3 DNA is TGTGCCAGCAGCTTAGGTGGCAGGCCCTATTATGGCTACACCTTC. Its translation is CASSLGGRPYYGYTF.

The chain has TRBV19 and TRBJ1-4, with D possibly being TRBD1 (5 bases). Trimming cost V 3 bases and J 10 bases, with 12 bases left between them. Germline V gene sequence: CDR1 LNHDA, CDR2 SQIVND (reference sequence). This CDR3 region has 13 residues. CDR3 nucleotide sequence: TGTGCCAGTAGTATGGAATTCCAGGGAAAACTGTTTTTT. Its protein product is CASSMEFQGKLFF.

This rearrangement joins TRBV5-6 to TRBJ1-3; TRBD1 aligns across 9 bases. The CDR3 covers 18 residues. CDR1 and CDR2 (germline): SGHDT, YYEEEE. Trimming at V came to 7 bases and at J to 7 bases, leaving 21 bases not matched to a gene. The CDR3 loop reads CASPLPPRTGELANTIYF. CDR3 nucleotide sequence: TGTGCCAGCCCCCTACCCCCTAGGACAGGGGAACTTGCGAACACCATATATTTT.

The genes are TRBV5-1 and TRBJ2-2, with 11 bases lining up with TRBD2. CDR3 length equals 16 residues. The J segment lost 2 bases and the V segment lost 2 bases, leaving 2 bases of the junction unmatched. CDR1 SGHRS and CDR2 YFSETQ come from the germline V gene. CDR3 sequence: CASSFGTSGNTGELFF. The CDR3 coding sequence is TGCGCCAGCAGCTTTGGGACTAGCGGAAACACCGGGGAGCTGTTTTTT.